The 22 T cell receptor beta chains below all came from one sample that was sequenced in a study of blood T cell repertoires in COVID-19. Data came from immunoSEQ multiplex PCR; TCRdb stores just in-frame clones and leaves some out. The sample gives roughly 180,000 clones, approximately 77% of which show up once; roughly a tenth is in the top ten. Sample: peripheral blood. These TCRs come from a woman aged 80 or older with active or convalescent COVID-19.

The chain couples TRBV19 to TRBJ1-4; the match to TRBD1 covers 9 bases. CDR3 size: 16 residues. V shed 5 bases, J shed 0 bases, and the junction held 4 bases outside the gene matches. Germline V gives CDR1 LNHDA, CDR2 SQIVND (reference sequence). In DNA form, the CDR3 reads TGTGCCAGTAGTCAGGGACAGGGATCAACTAATGAAAAACTGTTTTTT. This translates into CASSQGQGSTNEKLFF. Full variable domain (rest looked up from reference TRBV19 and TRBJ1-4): DGGITQSPKYLFRKEGQNVTLSCEQNLNHDAMYWYRQDPGQGLRLIYYSQIVNDFQKGDIAEGYSVSREKKESFPLTVTSAQKNPTAFYLCASSQGQGSTNEKLFFGSGTQLSVL.

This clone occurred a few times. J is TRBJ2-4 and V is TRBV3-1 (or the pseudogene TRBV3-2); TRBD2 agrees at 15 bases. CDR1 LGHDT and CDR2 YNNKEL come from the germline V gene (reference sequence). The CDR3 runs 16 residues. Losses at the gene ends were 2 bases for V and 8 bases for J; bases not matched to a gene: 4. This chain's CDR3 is CASSQRTSGRGDIQYF. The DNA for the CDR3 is TGTGCCAGCAGCCAACGGACTAGCGGGAGGGGGGACATTCAGTACTTC.

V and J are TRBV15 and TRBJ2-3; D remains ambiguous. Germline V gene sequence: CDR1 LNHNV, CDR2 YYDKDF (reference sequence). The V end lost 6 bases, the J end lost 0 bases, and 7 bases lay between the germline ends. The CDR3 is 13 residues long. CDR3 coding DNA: TGTGCCACCAGGAGACAAAGCACAGATACGCAGTATTTT. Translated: CATRRQSTDTQYF. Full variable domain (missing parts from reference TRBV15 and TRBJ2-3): DAMVIQNPRYQVTQFGKPVTLSCSQTLNHNVMYWYQQKSSQAPKLLFHYYDKDFNNEADTPDNFQSRRPNTSFCFLDIRSPGLGDTAMYLCATRRQSTDTQYFGPGTRLTVL.

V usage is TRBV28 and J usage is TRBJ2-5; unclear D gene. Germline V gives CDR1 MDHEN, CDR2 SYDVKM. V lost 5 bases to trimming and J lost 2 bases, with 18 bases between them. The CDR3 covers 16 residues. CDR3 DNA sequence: TGTGCCAGCAGTCCCCCGGGTTTGGCTTTTCAAGAGACCCAGTACTTC. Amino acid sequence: CASSPPGLAFQETQYF.

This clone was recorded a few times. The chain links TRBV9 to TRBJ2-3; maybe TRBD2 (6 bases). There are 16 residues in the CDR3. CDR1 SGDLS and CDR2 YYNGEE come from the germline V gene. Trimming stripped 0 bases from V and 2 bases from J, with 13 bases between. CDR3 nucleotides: TGTGCCAGCAGCGTAGGGGAGGACATCCTCACAGATACGCAGTATTTT. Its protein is CASSVGEDILTDTQYF.

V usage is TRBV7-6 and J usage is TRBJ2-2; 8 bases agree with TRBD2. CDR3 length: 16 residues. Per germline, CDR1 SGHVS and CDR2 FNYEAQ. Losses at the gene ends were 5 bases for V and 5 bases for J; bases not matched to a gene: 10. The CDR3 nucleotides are TGTGCCAGCAGCCCTGAGCGGGAGCATGGTACCGGGGAGCTGTTTTTT. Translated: CASSPEREHGTGELFF.

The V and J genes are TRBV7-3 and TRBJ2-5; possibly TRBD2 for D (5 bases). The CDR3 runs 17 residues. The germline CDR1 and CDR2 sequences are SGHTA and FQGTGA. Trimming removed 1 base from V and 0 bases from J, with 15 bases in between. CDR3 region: CASSLRGEVGYQETQYF. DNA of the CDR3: TGTGCCAGCAGCTTAAGGGGAGAAGTGGGCTACCAAGAGACCCAGTACTTC. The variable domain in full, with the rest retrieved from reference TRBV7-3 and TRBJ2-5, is GAGVSQTPSNKVTEKGKYVELRCDPISGHTALYWYRQSLGQGPEFLIYFQGTGAADDSGLPNDRFFAVRPEGSVSTLKIQRTERGDSAVYLCASSLRGEVGYQETQYFGPGTRLLVL.

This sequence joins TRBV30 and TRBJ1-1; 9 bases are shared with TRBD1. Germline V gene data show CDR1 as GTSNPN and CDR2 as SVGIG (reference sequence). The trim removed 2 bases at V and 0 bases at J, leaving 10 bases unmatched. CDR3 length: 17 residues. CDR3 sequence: CAWSTHGQGWVNTEAFF. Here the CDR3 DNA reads TGTGCCTGGAGTACCCACGGACAGGGGTGGGTGAACACTGAAGCTTTCTTT.

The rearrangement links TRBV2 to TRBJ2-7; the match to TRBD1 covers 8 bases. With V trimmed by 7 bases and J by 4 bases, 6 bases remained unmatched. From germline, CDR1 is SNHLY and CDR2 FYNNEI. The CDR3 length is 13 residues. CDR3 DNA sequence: TGTGCCAGCAAAAAGGACAGGGTATACGAGCAGTACTTC. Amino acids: CASKKDRVYEQYF.

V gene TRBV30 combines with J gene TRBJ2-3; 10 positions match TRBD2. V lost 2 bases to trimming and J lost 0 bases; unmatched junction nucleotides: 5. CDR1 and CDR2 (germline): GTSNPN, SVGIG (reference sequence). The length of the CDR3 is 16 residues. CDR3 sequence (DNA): TGTGCCTGGAGTCCCGGACTAGCGGCTAGCACAGATACGCAGTATTTT. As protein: CAWSPGLAASTDTQYF.

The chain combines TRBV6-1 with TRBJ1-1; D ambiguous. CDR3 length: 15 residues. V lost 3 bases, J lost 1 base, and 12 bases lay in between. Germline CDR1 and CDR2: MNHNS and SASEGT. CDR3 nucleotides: TGTGCCAGCAGTGATCGGTCCACTGGGAACACTGAAGCTTTCTTT. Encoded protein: CASSDRSTGNTEAFF.

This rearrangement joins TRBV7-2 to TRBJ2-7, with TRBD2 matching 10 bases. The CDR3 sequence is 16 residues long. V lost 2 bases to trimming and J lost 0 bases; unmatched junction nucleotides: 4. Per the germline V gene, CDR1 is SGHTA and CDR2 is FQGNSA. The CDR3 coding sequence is TGTGCCAGCAGCTTACAGGGACTAGCGAACTCCTACGAGCAGTACTTC. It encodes CASSLQGLANSYEQYF.

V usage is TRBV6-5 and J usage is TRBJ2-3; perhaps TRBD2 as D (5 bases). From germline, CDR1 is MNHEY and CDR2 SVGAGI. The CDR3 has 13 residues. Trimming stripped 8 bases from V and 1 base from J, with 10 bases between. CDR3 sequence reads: CASEGPGTDTQYF. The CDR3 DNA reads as TGTGCCAGCGAGGGCCCAGGCACAGATACGCAGTATTTT.

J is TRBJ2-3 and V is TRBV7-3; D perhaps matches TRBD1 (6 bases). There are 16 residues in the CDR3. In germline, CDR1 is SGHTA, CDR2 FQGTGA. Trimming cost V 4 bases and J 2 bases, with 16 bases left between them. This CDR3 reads CASSSTRTAPTDTQYF. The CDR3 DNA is TGTGCCAGCAGCTCAACTAGGACAGCCCCCACAGATACGCAGTATTTT.

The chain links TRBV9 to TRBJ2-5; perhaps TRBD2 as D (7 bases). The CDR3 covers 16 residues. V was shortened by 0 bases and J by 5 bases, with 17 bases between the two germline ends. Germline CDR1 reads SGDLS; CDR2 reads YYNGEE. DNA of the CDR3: TGTGCCAGCAGCGTAGTACCGGGGGGAGGGGGGGAGACCCAGTACTTC. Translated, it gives CASSVVPGGGGETQYF.

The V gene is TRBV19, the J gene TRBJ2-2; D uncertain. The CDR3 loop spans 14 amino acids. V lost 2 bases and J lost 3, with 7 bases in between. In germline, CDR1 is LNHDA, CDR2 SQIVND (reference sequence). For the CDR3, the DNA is TGTGCCAGTAGTATAAATCGGGACACCGGGGAGCTGTTTTTT. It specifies CASSINRDTGELFF.

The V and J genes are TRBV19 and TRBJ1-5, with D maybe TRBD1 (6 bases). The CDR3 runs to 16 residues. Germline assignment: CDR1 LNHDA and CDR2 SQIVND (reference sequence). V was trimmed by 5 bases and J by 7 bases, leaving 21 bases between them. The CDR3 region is CASSLNQGPGMQPQHF. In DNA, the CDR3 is TGTGCCAGTAGTCTTAATCAGGGGCCGGGTATGCAGCCCCAGCATTTT.

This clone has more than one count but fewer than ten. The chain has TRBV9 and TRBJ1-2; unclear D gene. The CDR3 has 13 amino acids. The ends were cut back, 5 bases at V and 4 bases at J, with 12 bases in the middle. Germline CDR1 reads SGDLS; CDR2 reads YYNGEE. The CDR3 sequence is CASSGRTSYGYTF. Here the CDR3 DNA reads TGTGCCAGCAGTGGGAGAACCTCCTATGGCTACACCTTC.

The CDR3 DNA follows: TGTGCCAGCAGCTTAGTCTGGTCAGGAAACAATCAGCCCCAGCATTTT. Translation: CASSLVWSGNNQPQHF. V gene TRBV7-2 combines with J gene TRBJ1-5; D is unclear. V dropped 1 base and J dropped 3 bases, with 13 bases sitting between them. CDR1 is SGHTA, CDR2 FQGNSA, per germline. The CDR3 is made up of 16 amino acids.

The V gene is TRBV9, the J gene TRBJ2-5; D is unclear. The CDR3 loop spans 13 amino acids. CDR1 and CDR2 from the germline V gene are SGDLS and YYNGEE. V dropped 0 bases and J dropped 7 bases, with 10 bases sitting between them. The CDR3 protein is CASSVVESGTQYF. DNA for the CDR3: TGTGCCAGCAGCGTAGTGGAGTCGGGGACCCAGTACTTC.

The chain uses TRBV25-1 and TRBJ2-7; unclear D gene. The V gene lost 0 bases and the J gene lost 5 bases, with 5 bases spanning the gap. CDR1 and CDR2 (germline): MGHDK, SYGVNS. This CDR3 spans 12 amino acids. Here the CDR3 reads CASSEYTDEQYF. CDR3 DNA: TGTGCCAGCAGTGAATATACGGACGAGCAGTACTTC.

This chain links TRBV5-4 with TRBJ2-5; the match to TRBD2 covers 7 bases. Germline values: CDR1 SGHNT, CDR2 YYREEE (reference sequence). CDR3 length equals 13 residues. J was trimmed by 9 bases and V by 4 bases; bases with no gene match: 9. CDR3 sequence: CASSIADRGAQYF. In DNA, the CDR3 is TGTGCCAGCAGCATAGCGGACCGGGGGGCCCAGTACTTC. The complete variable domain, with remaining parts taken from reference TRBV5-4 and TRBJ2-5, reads ETGVTQSPTHLIKTRGQQVTLRCSSQSGHNTVSWYQQALGQGPQFIFQYYREEENGRGNFPPRFSGLQFPNYSSELNVNALELDDSALYLCASSIADRGAQYFGPGTRLLVL.